The present TCR beta chain was sequenced within a study of OX40 agonist ivuxolimab in advanced cancers. Study-level information: Head and neck, renal cell, melanoma or hepatocellular carcinoma were the cancers that dose-escalation patients had.

TCRdb's table, derived via immunoSEQ multiplex PCR, lists solely in-frame clones and lacks some. Of more than 10,000 clones listed, about 86% are singletons. Trimming pared 4 bases from V and 4 bases from J, leaving 14 bases between. Per germline, CDR1 SGHAT and CDR2 FQNNGV. This CDR3 has 15 amino acids. The TCR originated in an adult with an advanced solid tumor such as melanoma, head and neck, liver or kidney cancer. Sequenced here: CD4+ or CD8+ T cells sorted from blood, sampled in a trial of the OX40 agonist ivuxolimab. V and J are TRBV11-2 and TRBJ2-1; perhaps TRBD2 as D (6 bases). CDR3 in DNA: TGTGCCAGCAGCTCTGGTCCGGGACTTTACAATGAGCAGTTCTTC. This translates into CASSSGPGLYNEQFF.